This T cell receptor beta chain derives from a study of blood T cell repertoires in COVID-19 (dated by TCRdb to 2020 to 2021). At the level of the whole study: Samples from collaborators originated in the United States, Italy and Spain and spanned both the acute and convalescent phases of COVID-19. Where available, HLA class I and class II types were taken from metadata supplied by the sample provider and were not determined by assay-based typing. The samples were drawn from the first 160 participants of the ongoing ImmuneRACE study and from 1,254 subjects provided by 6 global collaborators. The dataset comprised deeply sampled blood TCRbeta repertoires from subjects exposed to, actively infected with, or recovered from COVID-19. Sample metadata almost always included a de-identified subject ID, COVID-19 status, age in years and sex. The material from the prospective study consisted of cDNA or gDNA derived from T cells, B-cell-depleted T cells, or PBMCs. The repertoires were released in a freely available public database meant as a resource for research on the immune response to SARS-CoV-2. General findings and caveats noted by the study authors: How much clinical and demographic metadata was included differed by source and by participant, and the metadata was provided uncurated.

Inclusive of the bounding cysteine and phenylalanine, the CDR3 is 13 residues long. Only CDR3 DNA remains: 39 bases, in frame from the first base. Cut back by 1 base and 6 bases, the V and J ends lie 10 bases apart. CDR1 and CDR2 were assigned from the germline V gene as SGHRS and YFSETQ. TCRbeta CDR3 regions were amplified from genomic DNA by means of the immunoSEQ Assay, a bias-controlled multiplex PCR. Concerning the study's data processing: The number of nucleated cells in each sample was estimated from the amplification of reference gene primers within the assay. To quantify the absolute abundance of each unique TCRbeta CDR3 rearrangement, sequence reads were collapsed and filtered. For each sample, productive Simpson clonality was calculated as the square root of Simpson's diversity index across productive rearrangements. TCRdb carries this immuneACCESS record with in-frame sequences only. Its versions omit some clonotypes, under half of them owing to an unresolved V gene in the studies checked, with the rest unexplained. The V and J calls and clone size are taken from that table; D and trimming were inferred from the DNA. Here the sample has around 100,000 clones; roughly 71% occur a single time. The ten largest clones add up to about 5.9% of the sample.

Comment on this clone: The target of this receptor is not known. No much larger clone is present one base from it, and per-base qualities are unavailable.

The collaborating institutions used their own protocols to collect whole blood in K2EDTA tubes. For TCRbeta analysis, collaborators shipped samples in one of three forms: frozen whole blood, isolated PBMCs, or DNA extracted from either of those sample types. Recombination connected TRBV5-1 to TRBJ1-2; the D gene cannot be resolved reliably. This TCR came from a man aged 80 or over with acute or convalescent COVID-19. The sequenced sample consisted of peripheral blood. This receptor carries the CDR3 CASSLSGDNGYTF. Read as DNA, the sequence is TGCGCCAGCAGCTTGTCCGGGGATAATGGCTACACCTTC.